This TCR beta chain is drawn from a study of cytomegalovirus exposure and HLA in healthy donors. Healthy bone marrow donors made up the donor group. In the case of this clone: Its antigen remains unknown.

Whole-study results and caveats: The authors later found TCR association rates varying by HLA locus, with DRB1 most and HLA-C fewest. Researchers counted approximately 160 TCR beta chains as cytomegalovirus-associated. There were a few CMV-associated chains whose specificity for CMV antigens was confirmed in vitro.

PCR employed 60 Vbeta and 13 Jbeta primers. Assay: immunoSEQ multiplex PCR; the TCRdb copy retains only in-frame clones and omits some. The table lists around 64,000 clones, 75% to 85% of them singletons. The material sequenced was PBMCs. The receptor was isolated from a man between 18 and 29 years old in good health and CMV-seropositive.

CDR3 region: CAWSVSAGGYNEQFF. In nucleotides, the CDR3 is TGTGCCTGGAGTGTGTCAGCGGGAGGCTACAATGAGCAGTTCTTC. The V and J genes are TRBV30 and TRBJ2-1; TRBD2 aligns across 9 bases. The V segment lost 0 bases and the J segment 3 bases; nucleotides outside the gene matches: 3. The germline CDR1 and CDR2 sequences are GTSNPN and SVGIG (reference sequence). This CDR3 is built from 15 residues.